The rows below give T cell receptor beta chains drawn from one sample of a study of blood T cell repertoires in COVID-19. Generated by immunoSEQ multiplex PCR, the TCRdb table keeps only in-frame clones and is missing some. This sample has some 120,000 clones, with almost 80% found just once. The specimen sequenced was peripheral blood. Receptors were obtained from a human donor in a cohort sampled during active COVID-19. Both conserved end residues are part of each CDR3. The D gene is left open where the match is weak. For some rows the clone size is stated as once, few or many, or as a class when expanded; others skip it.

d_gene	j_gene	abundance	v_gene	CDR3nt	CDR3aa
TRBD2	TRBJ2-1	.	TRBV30	TGTGCCTGGAATACATTAGGAGCGGGAGGGCCGAACAGTGAGCAGTTCTTC	CAWNTLGAGGPNSEQFF
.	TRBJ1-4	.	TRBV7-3	TGTGCCAGCAGCCCCCAGCGGGGTTCGACAACTAATGAAAAACTGTTTTTT	CASSPQRGSTTNEKLFF
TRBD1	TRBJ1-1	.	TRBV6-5	TGTGCCAGCAGGCCCGGGACAGCCATGAACACTGAAGCTTTCTTT	CASRPGTAMNTEAFF
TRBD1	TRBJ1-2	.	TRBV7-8	TGTGCCAGCAGCCGGACAGGGGGATATGGCTACACCTTC	CASSRTGGYGYTF
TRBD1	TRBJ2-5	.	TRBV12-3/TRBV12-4	TGTGCCAGCAGCCGACAGGGGCGAGAGACCCAGTACTTC	CASSRQGRETQYF
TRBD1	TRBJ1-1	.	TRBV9	TGTGCCAGCAGCGTATGGGACAGACCCATGAACACTGAAGCTTTCTTT	CASSVWDRPMNTEAFF
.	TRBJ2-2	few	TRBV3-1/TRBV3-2	TGTGCCAGCAGCCTTGGGACTCCTTTGTTAGGGGAGCTGTTTTTT	CASSLGTPLLGELFF
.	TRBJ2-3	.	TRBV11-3	TGTGCCAGCAGCTTAGGCCGGCAGGGCACAGATACGCAGTATTTT	CASSLGRQGTDTQYF
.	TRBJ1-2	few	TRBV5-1	TGCGCCAGCAGCTTGGACCCGGAGATTAACTATGGCTACACCTTC	CASSLDPEINYGYTF
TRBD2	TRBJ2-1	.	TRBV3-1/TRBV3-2	TGTGCCAGCGGCGTAGCGGGGGCGTACAATGAGCAGTTCTTC	CASGVAGAYNEQFF
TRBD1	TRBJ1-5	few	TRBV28	TGTGCCAGCAGTTCCATCGGGGACAGGGGCAATCAGCCCCAGCATTTT	CASSSIGDRGNQPQHF
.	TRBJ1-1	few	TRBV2	TGTGCCAGCAGCCTAGTGAGGAACACTGAAGCTTTCTTT	CASSLVRNTEAFF
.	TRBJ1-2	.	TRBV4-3	TGCGCCAGCAGCCAAGAGTTAATTCTTAACTATGGCTACACCTTC	CASSQELILNYGYTF
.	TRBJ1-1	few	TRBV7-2	TGTGCCAGCAGCTGGGTGGGGGGGCGAGACACTGAAGCTTTCTTT	CASSWVGGRDTEAFF
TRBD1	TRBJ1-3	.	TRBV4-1	TGCGCCAGCAGCCAAGTCCCACCGGGACAGATCTCGCCTAGAAACACCATATATTTT	CASSQVPPGQISPRNTIYF
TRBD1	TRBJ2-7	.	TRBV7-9	TGTGCCAGCAGCCAGACAGGGAGCTCCTACGAGCAGTACTTC	CASSQTGSSYEQYF
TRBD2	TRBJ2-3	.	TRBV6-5	TGTGCCAGCAGTTACGGGAGGGCCTGGACGGGCGATACGCAGTATTTT	CASSYGRAWTGDTQYF
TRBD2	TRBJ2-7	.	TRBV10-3	TGTGCCATCAGTGAATTCGAGCGGGGGGTTGAGCAGTACTTC	CAISEFERGVEQYF
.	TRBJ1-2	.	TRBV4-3	TGCGCCAGCAGCCAAGGAAAAGGTGAGGCTAACTATGGCTACACCTTC	CASSQGKGEANYGYTF
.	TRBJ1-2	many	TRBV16	TGTGCCAGCAGCGAAAGGAGGGATGGCTACACCTTC	CASSERRDGYTF
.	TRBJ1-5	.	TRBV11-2	TGTGCCAGCAGCTTACTGTCAGGGAGCAATCAGCCCCAGCATTTT	CASSLLSGSNQPQHF
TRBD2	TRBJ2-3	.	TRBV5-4	TGTGCCAGCAGCCAGAGACTAGCGGGGGGGGTCGCAGATACGCAGTATTTT	CASSQRLAGGVADTQYF
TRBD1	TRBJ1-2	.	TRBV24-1	TGTGCCACCAGTGATTCAAGGGCGCAGGGGGTTTTAGGTGGCTACACCTTC	CATSDSRAQGVLGGYTF
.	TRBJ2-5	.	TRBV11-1	TGTGCCAGCAGCACAGGCGGCAGTAAAGAGACCCAGTACTTC	CASSTGGSKETQYF
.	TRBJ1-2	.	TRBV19	TGTGCCAGTAGAGACGCTCGGGGGGGACCCTATGGCTACACCTTC	CASRDARGGPYGYTF
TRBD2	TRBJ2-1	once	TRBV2	TGTGCCAGCAGGGGGACTAGGGATGAGCAGTTCTTC	CASRGTRDEQFF